This record concerns one T cell receptor (beta chain) sequence. Produced via immunoSEQ multiplex PCR; TCRdb's table is partial and in-frame only. Of around 1,200 clones detected, about four fifths appear once; the ten largest clones hold more than 10%. This sample was included in a study of chemoradiotherapy in HPV16-positive cancers. The sequence derives from a human donor with HPV-associated anogenital cancer. The sample consisted of tumor tissue, taken from a patient who underwent chemoradiotherapy.

This CDR3 reads CSVEGLHEAFF. The CDR3 bases are TGCAGCGTTGAGGGTCTCCATGAAGCTTTCTTT. The chain is built from TRBV29-1 and TRBJ1-1; D unclear. CDR1 SQVTM and CDR2 ANQGSEA come from the germline V gene. The CDR3 is 11 amino acids. The V gene lost 3 bases and the J gene lost 7 bases, with 9 bases spanning the gap.